Listed here is a single T cell receptor beta chain. Its cognate antigen is unknown. This record belongs to a study of identical twins. Each CDR3 protein gets one entry after TCRdb re-called the 5' RACE reads with MiXCR. The table includes fewer than 250,000 distinct CDR3 sequences, roughly a tenth detected once. Study results and limitations: Where beta out-of-frame sequences were concerned, excess twin sharing was weaker. Diverse VJ usage suggested most zero-insertion clonotypes were not invariant T cells.

The material sequenced was memory (CD45RO+) T cells sorted from blood. The clonotype comes from a woman aged 18-29 years in good health.

For the CDR3, the DNA is TGTGCCAGCAGCTCCACAGGGGGCATGAGGGAGCAGTTCTTC. Its translation is CASSSTGGMREQFF. The chain uses TRBV7-2 and TRBJ2-1, with 9 positions matching TRBD1. The V segment lost 4 bases and the J segment 10 bases; nucleotides outside the gene matches: 8. The CDR3 length is 14 residues. Per the germline V gene, CDR1 is SGHTA and CDR2 is FQGNSA.